Listed below are T cell receptor beta chains from one sample, sequenced in a study of cytomegalovirus exposure and HLA in healthy donors. Only in-frame clones appear in the TCRdb table, and some are missing; sequencing was by immunoSEQ multiplex PCR. This table holds under 200,000 clones, 70% to 80% found once. The sequenced sample was PBMCs. These receptors were taken from a male donor in good health and CMV-seropositive. Both conserved end residues are part of each CDR3. The D gene is left open where the match is weak. Size is stated for part of the rows, as once, few or many counts, or as a class when the clone is expanded.

D gene	V gene	clone size	J gene	CDR3 protein	CDR3 DNA
NA	TRBV15	few	TRBJ1-5	CATLDGGGNQPQHF	TGTGCCACCCTGGATGGGGGGGGGAATCAGCCCCAGCATTTT
NA	TRBV19	NA	TRBJ2-7	CASSIGGQTGEQYF	TGTGCCAGTAGTATTGGGGGCCAGACGGGGGAGCAGTACTTC
NA	TRBV23-1	NA	TRBJ1-3	CASQSDRNSGNTIYF	TGCGCCAGCCAGAGTGACAGAAACTCTGGAAACACCATATATTTT
NA	TRBV5-6	NA	TRBJ1-3	CASSFSPGNTIYF	TGTGCCAGCAGCTTTAGCCCTGGAAACACCATATATTTT
NA	TRBV5-6	NA	TRBJ2-1	CASRVGGDEQFF	TGTGCCAGCAGGGTAGGGGGTGACGAGCAGTTCTTC
NA	TRBV11-2	NA	TRBJ1-2	CASSLDPVSVYGYTF	TGTGCCAGCAGCTTAGATCCGGTGAGCGTTTATGGCTACACCTTC
NA	TRBV6-6	NA	TRBJ1-2	CASSYMGVNYGYTF	TGTGCCAGCAGTTACATGGGAGTTAACTATGGCTACACCTTC
NA	TRBV2	NA	TRBJ2-3	CASARGEDTQYF	TGTGCCTCCGCCCGGGGTGAGGATACGCAGTATTTT
TRBD2	TRBV5-1	once	TRBJ2-7	CASSLSPSGGAVYEQYF	TGCGCCAGCAGCTTGAGCCCTAGCGGGGGGGCCGTCTACGAGCAGTACTTC
NA	TRBV7-8	NA	TRBJ1-2	CASSLESSRANTF	TGTGCCAGCAGCTTAGAAAGTTCCAGGGCGAACACCTTC
TRBD1	TRBV5-6	NA	TRBJ2-5	CASSRRTGDWQETQYF	TGTGCCAGCAGCCGGAGGACAGGGGATTGGCAAGAGACCCAGTACTTC
TRBD1	TRBV7-9	few	TRBJ1-2	CASSTRDRGTGYTF	TGTGCCAGCAGCACCCGGGACAGGGGCACGGGCTACACCTTC
NA	TRBV5-1	NA	TRBJ2-7	CASSLGVGVAYEQYF	TGCGCCAGCAGCTTGGGAGTCGGGGTTGCCTACGAGCAGTACTTC
NA	TRBV9	NA	TRBJ1-1	CASSVGPGNTEAFF	TGTGCCAGCAGCGTAGGCCCGGGGAACACTGAAGCTTTCTTT
TRBD1	TRBV7-2	NA	TRBJ2-7	CASSFQTGGNWGRAHEQYF	TGTGCCAGCAGCTTTCAGACAGGGGGGAACTGGGGGAGGGCCCACGAGCAGTACTTC
TRBD1	TRBV5-1	NA	TRBJ2-7	CASSLDRGRGQYF	TGCGCCAGCAGCTTGGACAGGGGGCGCGGGCAGTACTTC
TRBD1	TRBV19	NA	TRBJ1-2	CASSIAHRGNYGYTF	TGTGCCAGTAGTATAGCCCACAGGGGGAACTATGGCTACACCTTC
TRBD1	TRBV7-2	NA	TRBJ1-4	CASSSQTGGYEKLFF	TGTGCCAGCAGCTCTCAGACAGGGGGGTATGAAAAACTGTTTTTT
NA	TRBV21-1	NA	TRBJ2-7	CAGNYEQYF	TGTGCCGGTAACTACGAGCAGTACTTC
NA	TRBV10-3	NA	TRBJ2-6	CAISGVGANVLTF	TGTGCCATCAGCGGGGTAGGGGCCAACGTCCTGACTTTC
NA	TRBV27	NA	TRBJ1-5	CASSPSNQPQHF	TGTGCCAGCAGCCCCTCTAATCAGCCCCAGCATTTT
TRBD1	TRBV5-6	NA	TRBJ2-1	CASSLLGQSSYNEQFF	TGTGCCAGCAGCTTGTTGGGACAGAGCTCCTACAATGAGCAGTTCTTC
NA	TRBV9	NA	TRBJ2-1	CASSGHDFLGDEQFF	TGTGCCAGCAGCGGACACGATTTTCTGGGCGATGAGCAGTTCTTC
NA	TRBV7-2	NA	TRBJ1-1	CASSVQLTGFTEAFF	TGTGCCAGCAGCGTCCAATTAACAGGGTTTACTGAAGCTTTCTTT
TRBD2	TRBV7-2	NA	TRBJ2-7	CASSLGSGGRYEQYF	TGTGCCAGCAGCTTAGGTAGCGGGGGACGGTACGAGCAGTACTTC
TRBD1	TRBV5-8	NA	TRBJ1-4	CASSPRTGGRNEKLFF	TGTGCCAGCAGCCCGAGGACAGGAGGGCGCAATGAAAAACTGTTTTTT